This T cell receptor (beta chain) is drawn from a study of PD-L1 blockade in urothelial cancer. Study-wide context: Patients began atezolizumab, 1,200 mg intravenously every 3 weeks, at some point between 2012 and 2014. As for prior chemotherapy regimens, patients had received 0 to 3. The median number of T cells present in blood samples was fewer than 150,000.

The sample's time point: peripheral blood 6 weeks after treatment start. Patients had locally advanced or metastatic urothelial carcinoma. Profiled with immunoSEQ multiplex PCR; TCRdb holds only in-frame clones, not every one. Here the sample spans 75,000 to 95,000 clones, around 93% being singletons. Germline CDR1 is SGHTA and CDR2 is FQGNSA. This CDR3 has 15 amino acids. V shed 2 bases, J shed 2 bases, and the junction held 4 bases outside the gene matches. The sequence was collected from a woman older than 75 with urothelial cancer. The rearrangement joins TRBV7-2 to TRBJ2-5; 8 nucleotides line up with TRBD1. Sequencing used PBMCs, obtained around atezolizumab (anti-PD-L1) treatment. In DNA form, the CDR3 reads TGTGCCAGCAGCTTAACAGGGGGACGTCAAGAGACCCAGTACTTC. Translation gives CASSLTGGRQETQYF.